This T cell receptor beta chain originates from a study of cytomegalovirus exposure and HLA in healthy donors. General observations from the study: In a later analysis, TCR beta V- and J-gene trimming showed a link to a missense DCLRE1C variant. Productive status was seen about 87% or about 30% of the time for most TCR beta V segments in an earlier analysis. Overall, roughly 160 TCR beta chains were annotated as cytomegalovirus-associated.

The PCR had 60 Vbeta and 13 Jbeta primers. Some clones are missing from TCRdb's copy, which holds only in-frame ones; the method was immunoSEQ multiplex PCR. In the table there are under 150,000 clones, about 80% of which are singletons. This clone was counted a few times. What it binds is not known. The sample holds other DNA sequences that translate to the same CDR3. The sequence was collected from a woman in her 40s in good health and CMV-seropositive. The sequenced sample was PBMCs.

Written as DNA, the CDR3 is TGTGCCAGTACTCCGAGGCGGCGGGACACTGAAGCTTTCTTT. It encodes CASTPRRRDTEAFF. J is TRBJ1-1 and V is TRBV19, with D unclear. Looked up from germline, CDR1 is LNHDA and CDR2 is SQIVND (reference sequence). The CDR3 has 14 amino acids. V lost 7 bases to trimming and J lost 3 bases, with 15 bases between them.